A single sample is the source of the 21 T cell receptor beta chains below, sequenced in a study of long-term antiretroviral therapy in people with HIV. An immunoSEQ assay, version v3.0, was performed at survey level. Assay: immunoSEQ multiplex PCR; the TCRdb copy retains only in-frame clones and omits some. In the table there are roughly 24,000 clones, 70% to 90% of which are singletons. The sequencing here drew on unsorted PBMCs, taken 0.6 years after starting antiretroviral therapy. Every receptor here comes from a man in his sixties with HIV.

V and J are TRBV5-1 and TRBJ1-1; TRBD1 matches at 7 bases. J was trimmed by 2 bases and V by 3 bases; bases with no gene match: 7. CDR3 size: 15 residues. CDR1 SGHRS and CDR2 YFSETQ come from the germline V gene. The CDR3: CASSSETGFNTEAFF. The CDR3, as DNA: TGCGCCAGCAGCTCGGAGACAGGGTTTAACACTGAAGCTTTCTTT. The complete variable domain, with remaining parts taken from reference TRBV5-1 and TRBJ1-1, reads KAGVTQTPRYLIKTRGQQVTLSCSPISGHRSVSWYQQTPGQGLQFLFEYFSETQRNKGNFPGRFSGRQFSNSRSEMNVSTLELGDSALYLCASSSETGFNTEAFFGQGTRLTVV.

V is TRBV29-1 and J is TRBJ1-1; D perhaps matches TRBD1 (6 bases). CDR1 and CDR2 (germline): SQVTM, ANQGSEA. V lost 3 bases, J lost 0 bases, and 8 bases lay in between. The length of the CDR3 is 13 residues. The CDR3 DNA is TGCAGCGTTGATCCAGGGGTGAACACTGAAGCTTTCTTT. Amino acid sequence: CSVDPGVNTEAFF.

V usage is TRBV5-6 and J usage is TRBJ1-6; D is undetermined. This CDR3 contains 14 residues. Germline CDR1 reads SGHDT; CDR2 reads YYEEEE. V was shortened by 7 bases and J by 0 bases, with 8 bases between the two germline ends. CDR3 nucleotide sequence: TGTGCCAGCCTACAGAGCTCCTATAATTCACCCCTCCACTTT. Its protein is CASLQSSYNSPLHF.

The V gene is TRBV29-1, the J gene TRBJ2-5; TRBD1 aligns across 8 bases. After removal of 5 bases from V and 4 bases from J, the junction contained 3 bases not matched to a gene. The V gene's germline CDR1 is SQVTM and CDR2 ANQGSEA. This CDR3 is built from 12 residues. CDR3 bases: TGCAGCGTTACAGGGGGAGGAGAGACCCAGTACTTC. Residues: CSVTGGGETQYF.

This chain's CDR3 is CASSAHQYEQYF. The DNA of the CDR3 is TGTGCCAGCAGTGCCCACCAGTACGAGCAGTACTTC. The V and J genes are TRBV28 and TRBJ2-7; D is ambiguous. The V gene lost 5 bases and the J gene lost 4 bases, with 9 bases spanning the gap. The CDR3 has 12 amino acids. Germline CDR1 reads MDHEN; CDR2 reads SYDVKM.

On this clone itself: Other DNA sequences from this sample encode an identical CDR3 as well. The chain couples TRBV20-1 to TRBJ2-7; 7 positions match TRBD1. Germline loops: CDR1 DFQATT, CDR2 SNEGSKA (reference sequence). The CDR3 has 11 amino acids. Trimming removed 5 bases from V and 4 bases from J; junction bases left unmatched: 2. DNA for the CDR3: TGCAGTGCTCTGGGACAGTACGAGCAGTACTTC. This translates into CSALGQYEQYF.

Only one count was recorded for this clone. The CDR3 region is CASSQTGQGINEQYF. The CDR3 nucleotides read TGTGCCAGCAGTCAGACGGGACAGGGGATCAACGAGCAGTACTTC. The V call is TRBV6-5, the J call TRBJ2-7, with 10 positions matching TRBD1. J was trimmed by 5 bases and V by 5 bases; bases with no gene match: 9. The CDR3 has 15 residues. From germline, CDR1 is MNHEY and CDR2 SVGAGI.

The rearrangement uses TRBV6-5 and TRBJ1-4, with a tentative D call TRBD1 (5 bases). Germline CDR1 and CDR2: MNHEY and SVGAGI. Trimming took 8 bases from V and 5 from J, leaving 15 bases between them. The CDR3 length is 14 residues. CDR3 DNA sequence: TGTGCCAGCTCGCAACCAGGGCAAAATGAAAAACTGTTTTTT. Protein sequence: CASSQPGQNEKLFF.

The V and J genes are TRBV27 and TRBJ1-3, with D uncertain. With 2 bases removed from V and 3 bases from J, the gap between germline ends came to 11 bases. CDR1 MNHEY and CDR2 SMNVEV come from the germline V gene (reference sequence). The CDR3 totals 15 residues. The CDR3 nucleotides are TGTGCCAGCAGTTTACGGCTAAGAGGTGGAAACACCATATATTTT. Protein product: CASSLRLRGGNTIYF.

This clone was found once. CDR3 sequence (DNA): TGTGCCAGCAGCCAGCCAACCGACGGAAACTATGGCTACACCTTC. Translation gives CASSQPTDGNYGYTF. V is TRBV7-9 and J is TRBJ1-2; D not resolved. This CDR3 is 15 amino acids long. The germline gives CDR1 SEHNR, CDR2 FQNEAQ (reference sequence). V lost 5 bases, J lost 2 bases, and 15 bases lay in between.

This clone showed up just once. The chain uses TRBV5-1 and TRBJ2-7; 8 bases are shared with TRBD2. Trimming removed 5 bases from V and 2 bases from J; junction bases left unmatched: 9. CDR3 length: 15 amino acids. CDR1 SGHRS and CDR2 YFSETQ come from the germline V gene. CDR3 DNA sequence: TGCGCCAGCAGATCGACTAGCGCCCTCGCCTACGAGCAGTACTTC. It yields the protein CASRSTSALAYEQYF.

The chain links TRBV10-1 to TRBJ2-3, with 7 bases fitting TRBD2. Germline assignment: CDR1 WNHNN and CDR2 SYGVQD (reference sequence). The CDR3 has 15 amino acids. V was pared by 0 bases and J by 6 bases, with 6 bases of the junction left unmatched. CDR3 amino acids: CASSESLAARDTQYF. The CDR3 DNA is TGCGCCAGCAGTGAGTCCCTAGCGGCCCGGGATACGCAGTATTTT.

The chain combines TRBV5-1 with TRBJ2-7; no clear D. The germline V and J ends were trimmed by 3 bases and 0 bases, with 7 bases remaining between them. CDR3 length: 13 residues. In germline, CDR1 is SGHRS, CDR2 YFSETQ. This CDR3 is CASSSGSSYEQYF. CDR3 nucleotide sequence: TGCGCCAGCAGCTCGGGCAGCTCCTACGAGCAGTACTTC.

The rearrangement joins TRBV27 to TRBJ2-3, with 15 bases identical to TRBD2. Germline CDR1 is MNHEY and CDR2 is SMNVEV (reference sequence). J gave up 6 bases and V 5 bases, and 9 bases lay outside the gene matches. The CDR3 has 17 residues. The CDR3 sequence is CASSPWTSGRAADTQYF. CDR3 nucleotides: TGTGCCAGCAGTCCTTGGACTAGCGGGAGGGCCGCCGATACGCAGTATTTT.

The V call is TRBV29-1, the J call TRBJ1-1; D not resolved. V was clipped by 4 bases and J by 1 base, with 7 bases between them. The CDR3 has 12 amino acids. Germline V lookup: CDR1 SQVTM, CDR2 ANQGSEA. CDR3: CSVAGKNTEAFF. CDR3 in DNA: TGCAGCGTTGCCGGGAAGAACACTGAAGCTTTCTTT.

The CDR3 DNA reads as TGTGCCAGCAGCCGAAACGTGGATGGGACAGGGGCCCTCCATGGCTACACCTTC. Translation gives CASSRNVDGTGALHGYTF. The rearrangement joins TRBV6-7 to TRBJ1-2; 10 bases map to TRBD1. TRBV6-7 is known as an ORF, though its function is uncertain. This CDR3 is 18 amino acids long. V lost 6 bases and J lost 6; bases outside the gene matches: 19.

The V call is TRBV15, the J call TRBJ1-4; tentative D call: TRBD1 (5 bases). The CDR3 runs 18 residues. The germline CDR1 and CDR2 sequences are LNHNV and YYDKDF (reference sequence). Trimming took 0 bases from V and 0 from J, leaving 14 bases between them. The CDR3, as DNA: TGTGCCACCAGCAGAGATTGGGGCAGCCATTCAACTAATGAAAAACTGTTTTTT. Translated: CATSRDWGSHSTNEKLFF.

This clone was observed a single time. This sequence joins TRBV9 and TRBJ2-3, with TRBD1 as a possible D gene (5 bases). V lost 0 bases and J 8 bases, leaving 10 bases between the germline ends. Germline values: CDR1 SGDLS, CDR2 YYNGEE. This CDR3 has 13 residues. The CDR3 loop reads CASSVGQGGTQYF. As DNA, the CDR3 is TGTGCCAGCAGCGTAGGGCAGGGTGGTACGCAGTATTTT.

J is TRBJ2-7 and V is TRBV27; possible D gene TRBD1, 6 bases. Trimming took 2 bases from V and 4 from J, leaving 9 bases between them. In germline, CDR1 is MNHEY, CDR2 SMNVEV (reference sequence). The CDR3 has 13 residues. The CDR3 coding sequence is TGTGCCAGCAGTTTACTCCAGGGGTACGAGCAGTACTTC. This encodes CASSLLQGYEQYF.

The gene calls are TRBV29-1 and TRBJ1-4; TRBD1 matches at 8 bases. The CDR3 spans 14 residues. Germline loops: CDR1 SQVTM, CDR2 ANQGSEA. V shed 4 bases and J 7 bases; nucleotides not matched to a gene: 8. The CDR3 here is CSVGGGTGGEKLFF. CDR3 coding DNA: TGCAGCGTTGGGGGAGGGACAGGCGGTGAAAAACTGTTTTTT.

The chain is built from TRBV2 and TRBJ2-3; 13 bases match TRBD2. The length of the CDR3 is 16 residues. With 6 bases clipped from V and 1 base from J, the junction kept 4 bases outside the gene matches. The germline V gene has CDR1 SNHLY and CDR2 FYNNEI. The chain's CDR3 is CASSPGTSGGTDTQYF. The CDR3 DNA is TGTGCCAGCAGCCCCGGGACTAGCGGGGGCACAGATACGCAGTATTTT.